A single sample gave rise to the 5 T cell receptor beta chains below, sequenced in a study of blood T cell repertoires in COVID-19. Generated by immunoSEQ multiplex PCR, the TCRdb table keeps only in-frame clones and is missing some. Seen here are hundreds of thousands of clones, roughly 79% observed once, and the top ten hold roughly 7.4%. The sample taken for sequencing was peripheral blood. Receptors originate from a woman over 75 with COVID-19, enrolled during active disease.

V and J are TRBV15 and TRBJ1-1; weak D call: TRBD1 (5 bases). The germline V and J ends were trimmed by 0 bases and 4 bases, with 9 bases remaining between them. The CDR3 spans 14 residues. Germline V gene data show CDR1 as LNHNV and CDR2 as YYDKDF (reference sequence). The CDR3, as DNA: TGTGCCACCAGCAGAGATCTGGGGGGCACTGAAGCTTTCTTT. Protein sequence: CATSRDLGGTEAFF.

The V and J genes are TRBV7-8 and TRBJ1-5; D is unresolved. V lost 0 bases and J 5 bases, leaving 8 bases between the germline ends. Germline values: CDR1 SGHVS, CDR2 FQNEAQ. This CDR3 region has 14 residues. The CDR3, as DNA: TGTGCCAGCAGCTTAGCGAGGAAAGATCAGCCCCAGCATTTT. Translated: CASSLARKDQPQHF.

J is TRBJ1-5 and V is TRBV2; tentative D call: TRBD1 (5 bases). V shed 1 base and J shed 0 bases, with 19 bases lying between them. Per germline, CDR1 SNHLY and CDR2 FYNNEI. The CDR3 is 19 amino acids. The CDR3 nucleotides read TGTGCCAGCAGTGAAGTGGCAGGGCCCGCTGGTTATAGCAATCAGCCCCAGCATTTT. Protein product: CASSEVAGPAGYSNQPQHF.

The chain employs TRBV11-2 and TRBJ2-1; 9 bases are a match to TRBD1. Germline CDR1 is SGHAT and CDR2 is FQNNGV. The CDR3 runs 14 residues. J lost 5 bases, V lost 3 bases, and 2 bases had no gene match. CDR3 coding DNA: TGTGCCAGCAGCTTGGGACAGGGCAACAATGAGCAGTTCTTC. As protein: CASSLGQGNNEQFF.

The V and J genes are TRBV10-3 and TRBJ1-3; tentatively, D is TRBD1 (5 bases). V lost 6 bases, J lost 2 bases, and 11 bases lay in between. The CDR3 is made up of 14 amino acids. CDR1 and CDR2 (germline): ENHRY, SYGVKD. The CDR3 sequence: CAIRTQGAGNTIYF. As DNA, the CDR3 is TGTGCCATCAGAACCCAGGGCGCTGGAAACACCATATATTTT.